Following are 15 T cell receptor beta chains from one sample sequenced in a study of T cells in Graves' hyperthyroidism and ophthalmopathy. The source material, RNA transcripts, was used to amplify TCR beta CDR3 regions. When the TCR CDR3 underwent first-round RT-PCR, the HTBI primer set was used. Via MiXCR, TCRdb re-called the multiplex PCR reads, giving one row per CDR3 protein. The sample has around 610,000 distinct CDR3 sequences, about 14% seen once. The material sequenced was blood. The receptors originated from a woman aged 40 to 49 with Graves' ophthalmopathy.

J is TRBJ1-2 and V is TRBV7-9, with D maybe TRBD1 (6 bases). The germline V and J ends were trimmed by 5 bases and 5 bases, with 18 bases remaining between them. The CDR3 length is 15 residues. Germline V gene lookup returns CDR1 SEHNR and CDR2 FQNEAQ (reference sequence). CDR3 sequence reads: CASSPLDREIYGYTF. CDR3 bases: TGTGCCAGCAGCCCGTTGGACAGAGAAATTTATGGCTACACCTTC.

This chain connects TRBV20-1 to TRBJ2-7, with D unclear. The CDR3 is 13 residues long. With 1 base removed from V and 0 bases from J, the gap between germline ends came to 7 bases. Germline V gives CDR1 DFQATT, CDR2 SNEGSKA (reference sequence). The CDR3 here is CSARGLSSYEQYF. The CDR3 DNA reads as TGCAGTGCTAGAGGCCTCAGCTCCTACGAGCAGTACTTC.

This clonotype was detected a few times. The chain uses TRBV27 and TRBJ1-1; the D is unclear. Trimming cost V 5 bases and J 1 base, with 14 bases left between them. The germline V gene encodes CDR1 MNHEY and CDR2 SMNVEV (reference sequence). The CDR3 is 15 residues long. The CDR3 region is CASSPLGVQNTEAFF. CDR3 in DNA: TGTGCCAGCAGTCCCCTGGGAGTCCAGAACACTGAAGCTTTCTTT.

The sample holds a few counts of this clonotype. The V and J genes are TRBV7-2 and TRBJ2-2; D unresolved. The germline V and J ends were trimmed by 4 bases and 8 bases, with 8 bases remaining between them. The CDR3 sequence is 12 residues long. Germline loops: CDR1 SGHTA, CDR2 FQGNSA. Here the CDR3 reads CASSSVGGELFF. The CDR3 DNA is TGTGCCAGCAGCTCCGTGGGGGGGGAGCTGTTTTTT.

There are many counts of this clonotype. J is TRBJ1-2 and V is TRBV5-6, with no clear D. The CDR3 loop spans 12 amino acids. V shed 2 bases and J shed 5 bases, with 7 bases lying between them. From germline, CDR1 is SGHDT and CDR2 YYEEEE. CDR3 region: CASSFEQYGYTF. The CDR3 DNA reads TGTGCCAGCAGCTTTGAACAATATGGCTACACCTTC.

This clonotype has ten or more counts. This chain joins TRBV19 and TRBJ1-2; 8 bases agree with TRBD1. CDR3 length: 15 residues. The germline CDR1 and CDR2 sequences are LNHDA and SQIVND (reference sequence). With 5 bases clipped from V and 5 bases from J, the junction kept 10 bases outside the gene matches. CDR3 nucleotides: TGTGCCAGTAGTCACCAGGACAGGGTACAGTATGGCTACACCTTC. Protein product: CASSHQDRVQYGYTF.

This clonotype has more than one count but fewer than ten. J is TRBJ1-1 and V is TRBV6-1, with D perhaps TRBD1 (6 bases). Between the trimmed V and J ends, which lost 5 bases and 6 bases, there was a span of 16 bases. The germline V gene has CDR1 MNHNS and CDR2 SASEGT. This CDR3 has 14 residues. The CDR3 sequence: CASSPGVGAAEAFF. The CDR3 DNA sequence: TGTGCCAGCAGTCCAGGGGTGGGGGCGGCTGAAGCTTTCTTT.

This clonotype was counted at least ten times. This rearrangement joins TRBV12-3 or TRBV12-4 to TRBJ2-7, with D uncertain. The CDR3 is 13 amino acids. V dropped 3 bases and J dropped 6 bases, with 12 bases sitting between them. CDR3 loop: CASSLVLAVEQYF. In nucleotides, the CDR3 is TGTGCCAGCAGTTTGGTCCTTGCGGTCGAGCAGTACTTC.

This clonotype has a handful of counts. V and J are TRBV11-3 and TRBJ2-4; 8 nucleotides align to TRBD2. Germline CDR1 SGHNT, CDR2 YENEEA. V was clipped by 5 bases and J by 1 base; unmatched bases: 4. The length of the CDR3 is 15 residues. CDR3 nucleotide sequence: TGTGCCAGCAGCCGACTAGCGAATGCCAAAAACATTCAGTACTTC. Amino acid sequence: CASSRLANAKNIQYF. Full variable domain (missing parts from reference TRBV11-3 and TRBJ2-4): EAGVVQSPRYKIIEKKQPVAFWCNPISGHNTLYWYLQNLGQGPELLIRYENEEAVDDSQLPKDRFSAERLKGVDSTLKIQPAELGDSAVYLCASSRLANAKNIQYFGAGTRLSVL.

The CDR3 region is CSARVGLYRGPYNYGYTF. DNA of the CDR3: TGCAGTGCTAGAGTAGGACTTTACAGGGGCCCCTATAACTATGGCTACACCTTC. J is TRBJ1-2 and V is TRBV20-1; TRBD1 agrees at 7 bases. Germline CDR1 and CDR2: DFQATT and SNEGSKA (reference sequence). The ends lost 1 base at V and 1 base at J; junction bases unmatched: 15. This CDR3 comprises 18 residues.

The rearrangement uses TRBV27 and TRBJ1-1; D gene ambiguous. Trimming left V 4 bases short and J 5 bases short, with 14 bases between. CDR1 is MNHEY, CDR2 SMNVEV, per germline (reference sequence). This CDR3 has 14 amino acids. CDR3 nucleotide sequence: TGTGCCAGCAGTTCGGACTTTTATCGGACTGAAGCTTTCTTT. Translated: CASSSDFYRTEAFF.

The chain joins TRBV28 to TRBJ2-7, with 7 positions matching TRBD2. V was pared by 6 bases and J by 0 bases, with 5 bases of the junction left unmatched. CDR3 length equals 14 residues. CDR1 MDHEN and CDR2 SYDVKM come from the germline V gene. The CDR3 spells CASRERLASYEQYF. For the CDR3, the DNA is TGTGCCAGCAGGGAGAGACTAGCCTCCTACGAGCAGTACTTC.

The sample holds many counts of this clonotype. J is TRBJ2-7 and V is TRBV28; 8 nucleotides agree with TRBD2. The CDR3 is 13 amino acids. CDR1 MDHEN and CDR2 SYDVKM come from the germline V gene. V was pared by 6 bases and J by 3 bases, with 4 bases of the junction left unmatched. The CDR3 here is CASSSSGSYEQYF. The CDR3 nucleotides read TGTGCCAGCAGCTCCAGCGGGAGCTACGAGCAGTACTTC.

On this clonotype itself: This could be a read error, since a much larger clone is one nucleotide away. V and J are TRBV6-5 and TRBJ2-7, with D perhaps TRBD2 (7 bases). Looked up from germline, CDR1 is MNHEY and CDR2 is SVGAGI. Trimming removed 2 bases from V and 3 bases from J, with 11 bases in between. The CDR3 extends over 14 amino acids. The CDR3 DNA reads TGTGCCAGCAGTTACGGGGGGGCTTACTACGAGCAGTACTTC. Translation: CASSYGGAYYEQYF.

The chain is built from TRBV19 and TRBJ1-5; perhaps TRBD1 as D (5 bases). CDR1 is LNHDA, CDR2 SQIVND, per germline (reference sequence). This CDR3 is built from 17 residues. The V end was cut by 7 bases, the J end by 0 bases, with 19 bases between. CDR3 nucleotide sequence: TGTGCCAGTACCCAAGGGTCAGGGTCCTATAGCAATCAGCCCCAGCATTTT. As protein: CASTQGSGSYSNQPQHF.